This passage covers 12 T cell receptor beta chains from one sample sequenced in a study of CXCR3-negative and CXCR3-positive naive CD8 T cells. What these receptors recognize is not known. Study-level findings and limits: Hydrophobicity was higher for TRB CDR3s found in CXCR3-positive naive cells than in CXCR3-negative naive cells.

The method, 5' RACE with UMI labels, was used to prepare the TRB cDNA libraries. Reprocessing the 5' RACE reads, TCRdb reports a single entry for every CDR3 protein and omits DNA. Here the sample table reports some 140,000 distinct CDR3 sequences. Sequencing was carried out using naive CXCR3+ CD8+ T cells from blood. Subset denoted: CD45RO-CCR7+CD27+CD95- naive CD8+ T cells expressing CXCR3 (TNR3+). These receptors came from a human donor in good health. Some clones in this sample may be carry-over from other donors' samples.

The CDR3 protein is CASSPDRGHYNEQFF. The genes are TRBV5-5 and TRBJ2-1; TCRdb calls TRBD1, which cannot be checked without DNA. CDR3 length: 15 residues. CDR1 SGHKS and CDR2 YYEKEE come from the germline V gene (reference sequence).

The rearrangement uses TRBV20-1 and TRBJ1-1. Germline values: CDR1 DFQATT, CDR2 SNEGSKA (reference sequence). The CDR3 has 13 amino acids. Here the CDR3 reads CSASIGLNTEAFF.

The rearrangement joins TRBV5-1 to TRBJ2-3; TCRdb reports TRBD1, a call that lacks DNA to check it against. This CDR3 has 12 amino acids. Looked up from germline, CDR1 is SGHRS and CDR2 is YFSETQ. The CDR3 sequence: CASGGGTDTQYF.

The chain combines TRBV7-8 with TRBJ2-7; TCRdb's D call of TRBD1 is untestable without DNA. Germline assignment: CDR1 SGHVS and CDR2 FQNEAQ. CDR3 length equals 16 residues. The CDR3 loop reads CASSADHGQGNYEQYF.

The chain uses TRBV29-1 and TRBJ1-1; the D call of TRBD1 rests on TCRdb alone, since no DNA is present to check it. The CDR3 has 13 residues. Germline lookup yields CDR1 SQVTM and CDR2 ANQGSEA. CDR3 loop: CSVTGPMNTEAFF.

The chain recombines TRBV19 with TRBJ2-1; TCRdb gives TRBD2 as the D gene, but with no DNA this cannot be confirmed. CDR1 and CDR2 (germline): LNHDA, SQIVND (reference sequence). The CDR3 loop spans 13 amino acids. This CDR3 reads CASSLAGVVEQFF.

J is TRBJ2-7 and V is TRBV7-6. The germline V gene encodes CDR1 SGHVS and CDR2 FNYEAQ. The CDR3 totals 12 residues. CDR3 amino acids: CASSLSWGEQYF.

The CDR3 spells CASSPGGGRPETQYF. This sequence joins TRBV7-2 and TRBJ2-5; TCRdb outputs TRBD2, but without DNA this stays unchecked. The CDR3 has 15 amino acids. The germline CDR1 and CDR2 sequences are SGHTA and FQGNSA.

The chain couples TRBV20-1 to TRBJ1-3; TCRdb calls TRBD1, which cannot be checked without DNA. The CDR3 sequence is 13 residues long. Germline V lookup: CDR1 DFQATT, CDR2 SNEGSKA (reference sequence). This CDR3 reads CSARVGRGNTIYF.

The chain employs TRBV6-5 and TRBJ2-3; TCRdb outputs TRBD2, but without DNA this stays unchecked. CDR1 is MNHEY, CDR2 SVGAGI, per germline. This CDR3 spans 14 amino acids. The CDR3 loop reads CASSLSGEADTQYF.

The chain links TRBV4-3 to TRBJ2-1. CDR1 LGHNA and CDR2 YSLEER come from the germline V gene. CDR3 length equals 15 residues. This CDR3 reads CASSQVRSAKSGQFF.

The V and J genes are TRBV4-1 and TRBJ1-4; TCRdb gives TRBD1 as the D gene, but with no DNA this cannot be confirmed. Germline CDR1 MGHRA, CDR2 YSYEKL. The CDR3 totals 16 residues. Here the CDR3 reads CASSQDPQGLNEKLFF.